The present T cell receptor beta chain was sequenced within a study of T cells in Graves' hyperthyroidism and ophthalmopathy. CDR3 size: 15 residues. V was pared by 4 bases and J by 2 bases, with 7 bases of the junction left unmatched. Germline CDR1 and CDR2: MNHEY and SVGEGT. The investigators amplified TCR beta CDR3 regions from RNA transcripts. In the first-round RT-PCR of the TCR CDR3, the HTBI primer set was used. MiXCR, applied by TCRdb to the multiplex PCR reads, yields one record per CDR3 protein. The sample yields about 360,000 distinct CDR3 sequences, roughly an eighth seen once. This clonotype was counted ten times or more.

The V call is TRBV6-2 or TRBV6-3, the J call TRBJ2-7, with 8 bases that match TRBD1. The TCR comes from a woman under 30 with Graves' hyperthyroidism. Sequencing was performed on blood. CDR3 nucleotide sequence: TGTGCCAGCAGTTCCCAGGGGGCTTCTACCTACGAGCAGTACTTC. Its translation: CASSSQGASTYEQYF.